The 14 T cell receptor beta chains given below trace back to one sample, sequenced in a study of blood T cell repertoires in COVID-19 (TCRdb year 2020). Library construction relied on the immunoSEQ multiplex PCR assay. TCRdb carries this immuneACCESS record with in-frame sequences only. Its versions omit some clonotypes, under half of them owing to an unresolved V gene in the studies checked, with the rest unexplained. This sample gives fewer than 120,000 clones in total; approximately 79% of them show up just once. The ten most abundant clones make up roughly 17% of the sample. Sequenced sample: peripheral blood. The receptors here all came from a woman aged 80 or over with active or convalescent COVID-19.

The rearrangement links TRBV5-1 to TRBJ2-1; 11 bases align to TRBD2. From germline, CDR1 is SGHRS and CDR2 YFSETQ. CDR3 length: 15 residues. Losses at the gene ends were 5 bases for V and 7 bases for J; bases not matched to a gene: 8. CDR3 in DNA: TGCGCCAGCAGTGTAACTAGCGGGAGTATAAATGAGCAGTTCTTC. Amino acids: CASSVTSGSINEQFF.

This clone showed up just once. The rearrangement links TRBV9 to TRBJ2-3; the D gene is possibly TRBD2 (6 bases). V lost 0 bases and J lost 0, with 14 bases in between. Germline V CDR1 and CDR2: SGDLS, YYNGEE. This CDR3 contains 17 residues. The CDR3 is CASSVGLAATSTDTQYF. The CDR3 DNA reads TGTGCCAGCAGCGTAGGATTAGCGGCAACTAGCACAGATACGCAGTATTTT.

The chain is built from TRBV28 and TRBJ1-5; 8 bases agree with TRBD1. The V and J ends lost 5 bases and 2 bases, in that order; junction bases with no gene match: 8. This CDR3 contains 16 residues. In germline, CDR1 is MDHEN, CDR2 SYDVKM. This CDR3 is CASSRRTGSGNQPQHF. The CDR3, as DNA: TGTGCCAGCAGTCGCCGGACAGGGTCTGGCAATCAGCCCCAGCATTTT.

V and J are TRBV2 and TRBJ2-7; D gene ambiguous. Trimming removed 8 bases at V and 7 bases at J, with 15 bases between. The germline V gene has CDR1 SNHLY and CDR2 FYNNEI. The CDR3 is made up of 12 amino acids. CDR3 loop: CASSRTPREQYF. The CDR3 nucleotides are TGTGCCAGCTCGCGAACCCCCAGGGAGCAGTACTTC.

V is TRBV4-2 and J is TRBJ1-6, with D possibly TRBD1 on 5 matching bases. Germline CDR1 and CDR2: LGHNA and YNFKEQ. The V end was cut by 5 bases, the J end by 7 bases, with 15 bases between. The CDR3 has 15 residues. CDR3 sequence (DNA): TGTGCCAGCAGCATAACCCCCGGGGGGAATTCACCCCTCCACTTT. It encodes CASSITPGGNSPLHF.

This clone has a single count. The rearrangement links TRBV5-6 to TRBJ1-6, with a weak D call TRBD1 (6 bases). Trimming cost V 1 base and J 0 bases, with 8 bases left between them. Germline CDR1 is SGHDT and CDR2 is YYEEEE. The CDR3 is 16 amino acids. The DNA of the CDR3 is TGTGCCAGCAGCTTGACAGGGAGCTCCTATAATTCACCCCTCCACTTT. It specifies CASSLTGSSYNSPLHF.

The rearrangement uses TRBV7-9 and TRBJ2-3; TRBD2 agrees at 13 bases. Trimming at V came to 5 bases and at J to 2 bases, leaving 4 bases not matched to a gene. The CDR3 has 16 amino acids. Germline CDR1 and CDR2: SEHNR and FQNEAQ (reference sequence). CDR3 amino acids: CASSRTSGSLTDTQYF. The CDR3 coding sequence is TGTGCCAGCAGCCGGACTAGCGGGAGCCTCACAGATACGCAGTATTTT.

This clone was counted once. One junction end does not reproduce the germline sequence, and a read error may be involved. V gene TRBV19 combines with J gene TRBJ1-2; no clear D. CDR1 is LNHDA and CDR2 is SQIVND in the germline V gene (reference sequence). The CDR3 is made up of 12 amino acids. CDR3: CATGLSDYGYTF. As DNA, the CDR3 is TGCGCGACGGGGTTGTCGGACTATGGCTACACCTTC.

The rearrangement joins TRBV5-1 to TRBJ1-6; D may be TRBD1 (5 bases). The germline V gene encodes CDR1 SGHRS and CDR2 YFSETQ. This CDR3 region has 14 residues. Between the trimmed V and J ends, which lost 0 bases and 7 bases, there was a span of 8 bases. CDR3: CASSLADRNSPLHF. The DNA for the CDR3 is TGCGCCAGCAGCTTGGCCGACAGAAATTCACCCCTCCACTTT.

This chain connects TRBV5-1 to TRBJ1-4, with D uncertain. Germline CDR1 is SGHRS and CDR2 is YFSETQ. V was shortened by 4 bases and J by 13 bases, with 20 bases between the two germline ends. The CDR3 contains 14 residues. The DNA for the CDR3 is TGCGCCAGCAGCCCGAGGGCTGGAGCCGGGAGACTGTTTTTT. Its protein product is CASSPRAGAGRLFF.

The chain couples TRBV15 to TRBJ2-3, with 9 nucleotides matching TRBD2. The V gene end was trimmed by 1 base and the J gene end by 2 bases; junction bases not matched to a gene: 7. This CDR3 region has 17 residues. Germline V CDR1 and CDR2: LNHNV, YYDKDF (reference sequence). The CDR3 loop is CATSRGRLAEITDTQYF. CDR3 nucleotides: TGTGCCACCAGCAGAGGCAGACTAGCGGAGATCACAGATACGCAGTATTTT.

The chain links TRBV10-3 to TRBJ2-3; no firm D call. There are 12 residues in the CDR3. CDR1 and CDR2 (germline): ENHRY, SYGVKD. V was shortened by 11 bases and J by 1 base, with 10 bases between the two germline ends. The CDR3 nucleotides are TGTGCCGTTTCACGCGGCACAGATACGCAGTATTTT. Translating gives CAVSRGTDTQYF.

The CDR3 bases are TGTGCCAGCAGCAATACAGCGAACACTGAAGCTTTCTTT. Translation gives CASSNTANTEAFF. The chain is built from TRBV2 and TRBJ1-1; the D is unclear. V was pared by 6 bases and J by 1 base, with 9 bases between. The germline V gene encodes CDR1 SNHLY and CDR2 FYNNEI. The CDR3 length is 13 residues.

The CDR3 coding sequence is TGCAGCGTCCTAAAAGACTTGGACCAAGAGACCCAGTACTTC. Encoded protein: CSVLKDLDQETQYF. The rearrangement uses TRBV29-1 and TRBJ2-5; D gene ambiguous. The germline V and J ends were trimmed by 6 bases and 0 bases, with 14 bases remaining between them. There are 14 residues in the CDR3. CDR1 SQVTM and CDR2 ANQGSEA come from the germline V gene.